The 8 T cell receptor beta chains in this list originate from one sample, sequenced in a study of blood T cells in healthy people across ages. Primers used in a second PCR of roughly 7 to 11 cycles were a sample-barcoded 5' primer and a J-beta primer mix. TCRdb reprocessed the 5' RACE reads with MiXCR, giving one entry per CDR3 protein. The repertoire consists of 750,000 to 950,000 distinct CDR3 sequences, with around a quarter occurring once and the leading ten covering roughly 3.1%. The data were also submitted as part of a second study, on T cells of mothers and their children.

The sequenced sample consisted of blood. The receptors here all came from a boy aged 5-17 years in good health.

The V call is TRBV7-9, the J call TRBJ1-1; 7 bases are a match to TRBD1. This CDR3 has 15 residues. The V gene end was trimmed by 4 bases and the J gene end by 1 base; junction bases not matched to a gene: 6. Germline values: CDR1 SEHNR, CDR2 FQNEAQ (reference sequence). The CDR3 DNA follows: TGTGCCAGCAGCTATACCGGGACAGCGAACACTGAAGCTTTCTTT. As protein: CASSYTGTANTEAFF.

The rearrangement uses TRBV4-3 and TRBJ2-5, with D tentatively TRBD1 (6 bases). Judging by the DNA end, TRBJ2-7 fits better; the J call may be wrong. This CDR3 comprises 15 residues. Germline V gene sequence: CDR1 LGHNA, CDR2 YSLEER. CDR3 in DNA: TGCGCCAGCAGCCAAGATCGGGACATAGCCTACGAGCAGTACTTC. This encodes CASSQDRDIAYEQYF.

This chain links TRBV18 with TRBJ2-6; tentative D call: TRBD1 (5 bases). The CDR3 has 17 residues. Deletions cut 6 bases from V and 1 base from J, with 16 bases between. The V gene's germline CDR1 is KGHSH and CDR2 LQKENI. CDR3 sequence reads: CASSPTGDGSGANVLTF. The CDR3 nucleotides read TGTGCCAGCTCCCCTACAGGTGATGGTTCTGGGGCCAACGTCCTGACTTTC.

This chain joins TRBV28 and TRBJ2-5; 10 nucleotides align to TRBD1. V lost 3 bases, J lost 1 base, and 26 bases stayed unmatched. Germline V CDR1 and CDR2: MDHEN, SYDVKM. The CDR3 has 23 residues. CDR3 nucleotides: TGTGCCAGCAGTTTGCAGTGGGGAAACGCGGACAGGGGGAGCGCAGGCACCCAAGAGACCCAGTACTTC. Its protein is CASSLQWGNADRGSAGTQETQYF. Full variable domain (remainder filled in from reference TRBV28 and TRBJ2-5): DVKVTQSSRYLVKRTGEKVFLECVQDMDHENMFWYRQDPGLGLRLIYFSYDVKMKEKGDIPEGYSVSREKKERFSLILESASTNQTSMYLCASSLQWGNADRGSAGTQETQYFGPGTRLLVL.

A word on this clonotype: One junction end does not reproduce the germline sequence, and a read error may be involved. CDR3 DNA sequence: TGTGCCAGCAGTTACGTGGGGACTAGCACAGATACGCGGTATTTT. It codes for CASSYVGTSTDTRYF. This rearrangement joins TRBV6-5 to TRBJ2-3; 9 bases fit TRBD2. The CDR3 has 15 amino acids. Germline V gene lookup returns CDR1 MNHEY and CDR2 SVGAGI.

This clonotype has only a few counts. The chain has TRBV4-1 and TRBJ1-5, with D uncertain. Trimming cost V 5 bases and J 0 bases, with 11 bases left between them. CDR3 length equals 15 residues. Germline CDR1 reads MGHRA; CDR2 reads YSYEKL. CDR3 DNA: TGCGCCAGCAGCTATACAGTTGATAGCAATCAGCCCCAGCATTTT. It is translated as CASSYTVDSNQPQHF.

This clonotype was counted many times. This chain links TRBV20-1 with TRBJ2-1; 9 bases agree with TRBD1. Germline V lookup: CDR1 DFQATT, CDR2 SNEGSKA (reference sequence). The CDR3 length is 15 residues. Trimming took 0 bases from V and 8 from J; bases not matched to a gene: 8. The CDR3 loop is CSARDQQGASHEQFF. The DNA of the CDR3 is TGCAGTGCTAGAGATCAACAGGGGGCTTCCCATGAGCAGTTCTTC.

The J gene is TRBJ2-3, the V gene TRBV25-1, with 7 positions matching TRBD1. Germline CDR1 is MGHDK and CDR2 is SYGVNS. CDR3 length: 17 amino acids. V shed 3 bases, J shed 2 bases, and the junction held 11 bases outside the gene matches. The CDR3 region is CASSEGARDRPTDTQYF. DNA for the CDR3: TGTGCCAGCAGTGAGGGAGCTCGGGACAGACCCACAGATACGCAGTATTTT.